This T cell receptor (beta chain) was sequenced in a study of blood T cell repertoires in COVID-19 (dated by TCRdb to 2018 to 2021). Some background on the complete study: The collaborator samples originated in the United States, Italy and Spain and spanned the acute and convalescent phases of COVID-19. Nearly every sample came with metadata listing a de-identified subject ID, COVID-19 status, age in years and sex. The prospective study material was composed of cDNA or gDNA derived from T cells, B-cell-depleted T cells, or PBMCs. HLA class I and class II types, where available, came from metadata supplied by the sample provider rather than from assay-based typing. Deeply sampled blood TCRbeta repertoires from subjects exposed to, actively infected with, or recovered from COVID-19 were included in the dataset. The repertoires were released in a freely available public database intended as a resource for research on the immune response to SARS-CoV-2. The samples were drawn from two sources: the first 160 participants of the ongoing ImmuneRACE study, and 1,254 subjects contributed by 6 global collaborators.

Results and caveats for the whole study, not just this receptor: Clinical and demographic metadata were provided uncurated, with the amount varying by source and participant.

The immunoSEQ Assay, a bias-controlled multiplex PCR, was used to amplify TCRbeta CDR3 regions from genomic DNA. Concerning the study's data processing: The number of nucleated cells in each sample was estimated from the amplification of reference gene primers within the assay. To quantify the absolute abundance of each unique TCRbeta CDR3 rearrangement, sequence reads were collapsed and filtered. Productive Simpson clonality was computed per sample as the square root of Simpson's diversity index over productive rearrangements. The table comes from immuneACCESS by way of TCRdb, which keeps in-frame sequences with V and J called. Part of the clones is missing from these tables; in studies checked, under half for an unresolved V gene and the rest for unknown reasons. V and J calls plus clone size are reproduced from that table; the DNA served to infer D and trimming. The sample table records 250,000 to 350,000 clones; 70% to 90% of these occur just once. The top ten constitute 0.87% of the sample.

This clone was picked up one time. No cognate antigen has been identified for it. Base quality data are lacking; no much larger clone is found one base away. At one collaborating source in Seattle, patients were enrolled during active infection and were followed longitudinally through the course of disease. Whole blood was collected in K2EDTA tubes by collaborating institutions according to the institutions' own protocols. Collaborator samples were shipped for TCRbeta analysis as frozen whole blood, isolated PBMCs, or DNA extracted from either sample type. Including cysteine and phenylalanine, the CDR3 has 17 amino acids. Here the CDR3 DNA is all that survives: 51 bases in frame from base 1. From the germline V gene (reference sequence), CDR1 is LNHDA and CDR2 is SQIVND. Between the V and J ends, shortened by 9 bases and 0 bases respectively, the junction contains 21 bases.

Sequencing input: peripheral blood. This receptor was identified in a human donor with COVID-19, enrolled during active disease. The donor label of this sample is uncertain. Rearrangement joined TRBV19 to TRBJ1-5; no confident D gene assignment can be made. The CDR3 here reads CASNAPTRVSSNQPQHF. The DNA sequence is as follows: TGTGCCAGCAATGCACCCACTAGGGTATCTAGCAATCAGCCCCAGCATTTT.